These T cell receptor beta chains were read from a single sample in a study of blood T cells in healthy people across ages. TCRdb used MiXCR to reprocess the 5' RACE reads, holding one entry per CDR3 protein. Of approximately 810,000 distinct CDR3 sequences in the sample, under 35% are singletons; the top ten hold 17%. Sequenced input: blood. These TCRs come from a woman of 80 years or more in good health. The CDR3 runs from the conserved cysteine through the conserved F or W. D genes are given only for firm matches. Not all rows give a size; the values are once, few, many and, for expanded clones, a class.

clone_size: .
v_call: TRBV10-3
j_call: TRBJ1-1
d_call: .
cdr3_length: 15
cdr3_aa: CATSDPGHPNTEAFF
cdr3_nt: TGTGCCACCAGTGATCCGGGACATCCCAACACTGAAGCTTTCTTT

clone_size: many
v_call: TRBV20-1
j_call: TRBJ2-7
d_call: .
cdr3_length: 13
cdr3_aa: CSATKPGSYEQYF
cdr3_nt: TGCAGTGCAACAAAACCAGGTTCTTACGAGCAGTACTTC

clone_size: .
v_call: TRBV21-1
j_call: TRBJ2-7
d_call: .
cdr3_length: 14
cdr3_aa: CASKSKGPYYEQYF
cdr3_nt: TGTGCCAGCAAAAGCAAGGGACCATACTACGAGCAGTACTTC

clone_size: few
v_call: TRBV25-1
j_call: TRBJ1-5
d_call: .
cdr3_length: 14
cdr3_aa: CASSGQASRGPQHF
cdr3_nt: TGTGCCAGCAGTGGACAGGCGTCCAGGGGGCCCCAGCATTTT

clone_size: .
v_call: TRBV20-1
j_call: TRBJ1-4
d_call: .
cdr3_length: 17
cdr3_aa: CSARDPREGTTNEKLFF
cdr3_nt: TGCAGTGCTAGAGACCCGCGGGAGGGGACAACTAATGAAAAACTGTTTTTT

clone_size: .
v_call: TRBV6-1
j_call: TRBJ2-5
d_call: .
cdr3_length: 15
cdr3_aa: CASIHSRGTQETQYF
cdr3_nt: TGTGCCAGCATCCACTCAAGGGGGACCCAAGAGACCCAGTACTTC

clone_size: many
v_call: TRBV3-1
j_call: TRBJ2-1
d_call: TRBD1
cdr3_length: 15
cdr3_aa: CASSHTGQGIHEQFF
cdr3_nt: TGTGCCAGCAGCCACACGGGACAGGGAATCCATGAGCAGTTCTTC

clone_size: many
v_call: TRBV7-9
j_call: TRBJ2-1
d_call: .
cdr3_length: 14
cdr3_aa: CASSLVVRGTEQFF
cdr3_nt: TGTGCCAGCAGCTTAGTCGTCAGGGGTACTGAGCAGTTCTTC

clone_size: many
v_call: TRBV6-2/TRBV6-3
j_call: TRBJ1-2
d_call: .
cdr3_length: 12
cdr3_aa: CASSPLRSGYTF
cdr3_nt: TGTGCCAGCAGTCCCCTCCGGAGCGGCTACACCTTC

clone_size: .
v_call: TRBV6-2/TRBV6-3
j_call: TRBJ2-7
d_call: TRBD1
cdr3_length: 15
cdr3_aa: CASNQTGTGTYEQYF
cdr3_nt: TGTGCCAGTAACCAGACCGGGACAGGTACTTACGAGCAGTACTTC

clone_size: .
v_call: TRBV20-1
j_call: TRBJ1-1
d_call: .
cdr3_length: 12
cdr3_aa: CSVAKGGTEAFF
cdr3_nt: TGCAGTGTTGCGAAGGGGGGCACTGAAGCTTTCTTT

clone_size: many
v_call: TRBV6-5
j_call: TRBJ2-5
d_call: TRBD1
cdr3_length: 15
cdr3_aa: CASSPLRDREETQYF
cdr3_nt: TGTGCCAGCAGCCCCCTCCGGGACAGAGAAGAGACCCAGTACTTC

clone_size: .
v_call: TRBV30
j_call: TRBJ2-3
d_call: TRBD1
cdr3_length: 14
cdr3_aa: CTWSRKGAEDTQYF
cdr3_nt: TGTACCTGGAGTCGGAAGGGGGCGGAAGATACGCAGTATTTT

clone_size: .
v_call: TRBV19
j_call: TRBJ1-2
d_call: .
cdr3_length: 12
cdr3_aa: CASIDGRYGYTF
cdr3_nt: TGTGCCAGTATAGACGGCCGCTATGGCTACACCTTC

clone_size: .
v_call: TRBV4-3
j_call: TRBJ2-2
d_call: .
cdr3_length: 17
cdr3_aa: CASSQRSGQSNTGELFF
cdr3_nt: TGCGCCAGCAGCCAAAGATCAGGACAGTCGAACACCGGGGAGCTGTTTTTT

clone_size: few
v_call: TRBV4-3
j_call: TRBJ1-6
d_call: TRBD1
cdr3_length: 15
cdr3_aa: CASSQGIGGNSPPHF
cdr3_nt: TGCGCCAGCAGCCAAGGAATAGGGGGCAATTCACCCCCCCACTTT

clone_size: .
v_call: TRBV5-6
j_call: TRBJ2-1
d_call: .
cdr3_length: 13
cdr3_aa: CASCPDRGSEQFF
cdr3_nt: TGTGCCAGCTGTCCGGACAGAGGCTCTGAGCAGTTCTTC

clone_size: many
v_call: TRBV20-1
j_call: TRBJ2-3
d_call: .
cdr3_length: 15
cdr3_aa: CSARVRVGGTDTQYF
cdr3_nt: TGCAGTGCTAGAGTTCGAGTTGGGGGCACAGATACGCAGTATTTT

clone_size: many
v_call: TRBV7-9
j_call: TRBJ1-2
d_call: .
cdr3_length: 13
cdr3_aa: CASSSGVTLGYTF
cdr3_nt: TGTGCCAGCAGCTCAGGGGTAACTCTTGGCTACACCTTC

clone_size: many
v_call: TRBV25-1
j_call: TRBJ2-5
d_call: TRBD1
cdr3_length: 13
cdr3_aa: CASTEGAQETQYF
cdr3_nt: TGTGCCAGCACCGAGGGGGCCCAAGAGACCCAGTACTTC

clone_size: many
v_call: TRBV2
j_call: TRBJ1-5
d_call: TRBD1
cdr3_length: 15
cdr3_aa: CASSDRTGGGQPQHF
cdr3_nt: TGTGCCAGCAGTGACCGGACAGGGGGCGGTCAGCCCCAGCATTTT

clone_size: many
v_call: TRBV11-2
j_call: TRBJ2-7
d_call: .
cdr3_length: 13
cdr3_aa: CASSRTRDYEQYF
cdr3_nt: TGTGCCAGCAGTAGAACCCGGGACTACGAGCAGTACTTC

clone_size: many
v_call: TRBV29-1
j_call: TRBJ2-3
d_call: .
cdr3_length: 13
cdr3_aa: CSVLRGSTDTQYF
cdr3_nt: TGCAGCGTCCTACGGGGGAGCACAGATACGCAGTATTTT

clone_size: .
v_call: TRBV5-1
j_call: TRBJ1-1
d_call: TRBD1
cdr3_length: 13
cdr3_aa: CASTDRENTEAFF
cdr3_nt: TGCGCCAGCACGGACAGGGAAAACACTGAAGCTTTCTTT

clone_size: many
v_call: TRBV20-1
j_call: TRBJ2-7
d_call: TRBD2
cdr3_length: 16
cdr3_aa: CSARGTSGDEGYEQYF
cdr3_nt: TGCAGTGCAAGAGGGACTAGCGGGGATGAAGGCTACGAGCAGTACTTC

clone_size: .
v_call: TRBV4-3
j_call: TRBJ2-6
d_call: .
cdr3_length: 19
cdr3_aa: CASSRRRARTGPGANVLTF
cdr3_nt: TGCGCCAGCAGCCGGCGACGGGCCCGAACCGGCCCTGGGGCCAACGTCCTGACTTTC

clone_size: few
v_call: TRBV5-1
j_call: TRBJ1-2
d_call: TRBD1
cdr3_length: 15
cdr3_aa: CASSDPLTGTYGYTF
cdr3_nt: TGCGCCAGCAGCGACCCCCTGACAGGGACCTATGGCTACACCTTC

clone_size: .
v_call: TRBV12-3/TRBV12-4
j_call: TRBJ1-2
d_call: .
cdr3_length: 16
cdr3_aa: CASSATDRLTLYGYTF
cdr3_nt: TGTGCCAGCAGTGCGACAGACAGACTAACCCTCTATGGCTACACCTTC

clone_size: .
v_call: TRBV24-1
j_call: TRBJ2-3
d_call: .
cdr3_length: 13
cdr3_aa: CAPSEPGWDTQYF
cdr3_nt: TGTGCCCCCAGTGAACCAGGGTGGGATACGCAGTATTTT

clone_size: once
v_call: TRBV19
j_call: TRBJ1-6
d_call: .
cdr3_length: 15
cdr3_aa: CASSSQTNNNPPLHF
cdr3_nt: TGTGCCAGTAGTTCCCAGACAAATAATAATCCACCCCTCCACTTT

clone_size: few
v_call: TRBV9
j_call: TRBJ1-2
d_call: .
cdr3_length: 14
cdr3_aa: CASSPRVGGYGYTF
cdr3_nt: TGTGCCAGCAGCCCCAGGGTAGGCGGCTATGGCTACACCTTC

clone_size: many
v_call: TRBV3-1
j_call: TRBJ2-6
d_call: .
cdr3_length: 13
cdr3_aa: CASSRDGANVLTF
cdr3_nt: TGTGCCAGCTCGCGGGATGGGGCCAACGTCCTGACTTTC

clone_size: .
v_call: TRBV20-1
j_call: TRBJ2-5
d_call: .
cdr3_length: 13
cdr3_aa: CCARTPSEETQYF
cdr3_nt: TGCTGTGCTAGGACCCCAAGTGAAGAGACCCAGTACTTC

clone_size: few
v_call: TRBV10-2
j_call: TRBJ2-5
d_call: .
cdr3_length: 14
cdr3_aa: CASSAASAQETQYF
cdr3_nt: TGCGCCAGCAGTGCGGCCAGCGCCCAAGAGACCCAGTACTTC

clone_size: few
v_call: TRBV2
j_call: TRBJ1-2
d_call: .
cdr3_length: 12
cdr3_aa: CASSFLMDGYTF
cdr3_nt: TGTGCCAGCAGCTTTCTGATGGATGGCTACACCTTC

clone_size: .
v_call: TRBV18
j_call: TRBJ1-5
d_call: .
cdr3_length: 12
cdr3_aa: CASSPYGEPQHF
cdr3_nt: TGTGCCAGCTCACCCTACGGGGAGCCCCAGCATTTT

clone_size: many
v_call: TRBV7-9
j_call: TRBJ2-5
d_call: .
cdr3_length: 14
cdr3_aa: CASRIMGTKETQYF
cdr3_nt: TGTGCCAGCAGGATTATGGGCACCAAAGAGACCCAGTACTTC

clone_size: few
v_call: TRBV12-3/TRBV12-4
j_call: TRBJ1-5
d_call: .
cdr3_length: 18
cdr3_aa: CASSPGSGLSQSNQPQHF
cdr3_nt: TGTGCCAGCAGCCCCGGTTCGGGACTTTCACAGAGCAATCAGCCCCAGCATTTT

clone_size: .
v_call: TRBV7-2
j_call: TRBJ2-2
d_call: TRBD2
cdr3_length: 18
cdr3_aa: CASSLVRGGFRNAGELFF
cdr3_nt: TGTGCCAGCAGCTTAGTGCGGGGGGGCTTCAGAAACGCCGGGGAGCTGTTTTTT

clone_size: many
v_call: TRBV2
j_call: TRBJ2-5
d_call: TRBD2
cdr3_length: 15
cdr3_aa: CASSVTSGGMETQYF
cdr3_nt: TGTGCCAGCAGTGTGACTAGCGGGGGAATGGAGACCCAGTACTTC

clone_size: many
v_call: TRBV6-1
j_call: TRBJ2-1
d_call: .
cdr3_length: 15
cdr3_aa: CASSDPGTLRGKRFF
cdr3_nt: TGTGCCAGCAGTGACCCCGGGACGTTGAGAGGGAAAAGGTTCTTC

clone_size: .
v_call: TRBV7-2
j_call: TRBJ2-7
d_call: .
cdr3_length: 14
cdr3_aa: CASSDLWGSYEQYF
cdr3_nt: TGTGCCAGCAGCGATTTGTGGGGCTCCTACGAGCAGTACTTC

clone_size: many
v_call: TRBV20-1
j_call: TRBJ2-5
d_call: TRBD2
cdr3_length: 15
cdr3_aa: CSAPPAGLSQETQYF
cdr3_nt: TGCAGTGCCCCGCCAGCGGGGCTGAGCCAAGAGACCCAGTACTTC

clone_size: .
v_call: TRBV21-1
j_call: TRBJ2-5
d_call: .
cdr3_length: 13
cdr3_aa: CASLGSPGETQYF
cdr3_nt: TGTGCCAGCTTAGGGTCCCCGGGAGAGACCCAGTACTTC

clone_size: many
v_call: TRBV28
j_call: TRBJ2-7
d_call: TRBD2
cdr3_length: 15
cdr3_aa: CASRLSGTSGGEQYF
cdr3_nt: TGTGCCAGCAGGCTGTCGGGGACTAGCGGGGGCGAGCAGTACTTC

clone_size: .
v_call: TRBV20-1
j_call: TRBJ2-6
d_call: .
cdr3_length: 17
cdr3_aa: CSASPNGIYSGANVLTF
cdr3_nt: TGCAGTGCTAGCCCTAACGGAATCTACTCTGGGGCCAACGTCCTGACTTTC

clone_size: many
v_call: TRBV20-1
j_call: TRBJ2-1
d_call: TRBD2
cdr3_length: 17
cdr3_aa: CSARDEGLAGGPNEQFF
cdr3_nt: TGCAGTGCTAGAGATGAGGGACTAGCGGGGGGACCCAATGAGCAGTTCTTC

clone_size: many
v_call: TRBV5-1
j_call: TRBJ2-5
d_call: .
cdr3_length: 15
cdr3_aa: CASSLAQVAQETQYF
cdr3_nt: TGCGCCAGCAGCTTGGCACAGGTCGCTCAAGAGACCCAGTACTTC